One sample yielded the 22 T cell receptor beta chains listed below, sequenced in a study of blood T cell repertoires in COVID-19. Libraries were prepared by immunoSEQ multiplex PCR; TCRdb keeps only in-frame clonotypes and omits some of them. This table holds nearly 200,000 clones, around 80% found once. The sample taken for sequencing was peripheral blood. Receptors were obtained from a human donor in a cohort sampled during active COVID-19.

This chain joins TRBV19 and TRBJ2-1; D is unresolved. V was pared by 6 bases and J by 5 bases, with 11 bases between. Germline CDR1 is LNHDA and CDR2 is SQIVND (reference sequence). The CDR3 covers 13 residues. The DNA for the CDR3 is TGTGCCAGTAGGACGGGTTGGAACAATGAGCAGTTCTTC. It translates to CASRTGWNNEQFF. Full variable domain (remainder filled in from reference TRBV19 and TRBJ2-1): DGGITQSPKYLFRKEGQNVTLSCEQNLNHDAMYWYRQDPGQGLRLIYYSQIVNDFQKGDIAEGYSVSREKKESFPLTVTSAQKNPTAFYLCASRTGWNNEQFFGPGTRLTVL.

The rearrangement links TRBV10-1 to TRBJ1-6; a weak D match, TRBD1 (5 bases). Trimming removed 2 bases at V and 7 bases at J, with 9 bases between. This CDR3 region has 14 residues. Per the germline V gene, CDR1 is WNHNN and CDR2 is SYGVQD (reference sequence). The CDR3 here is CASSEDRRNSPLHF. The CDR3 DNA is TGCGCCAGCAGTGAGGACAGAAGGAATTCACCCCTCCACTTT.

The rearrangement uses TRBV19 and TRBJ1-1; tentative D call: TRBD1 (6 bases). Germline V lookup: CDR1 LNHDA, CDR2 SQIVND (reference sequence). V was cut by 5 bases and J by 3 bases, with 13 bases left in between. The CDR3 spans 14 residues. CDR3 DNA sequence: TGTGCCAGTAGTCGAAGGGGGTTGGACACTGAAGCTTTCTTT. Translating gives CASSRRGLDTEAFF.

The chain combines TRBV18 with TRBJ2-1; 8 nucleotides align to TRBD2. The V gene end was trimmed by 4 bases and the J gene end by 5 bases; junction bases not matched to a gene: 10. Germline CDR1 and CDR2: KGHSH and LQKENI. The CDR3 contains 16 residues. CDR3 sequence reads: CASSRTWNSGDNEQFF. The CDR3 nucleotides are TGTGCCAGCTCACGAACCTGGAATAGCGGGGACAATGAGCAGTTCTTC.

This clone was seen a single time. V gene TRBV19 combines with J gene TRBJ2-3, with D maybe TRBD2 (5 bases). Trimming removed 7 bases at V and 2 bases at J, with 13 bases between. CDR1 and CDR2 from the germline V gene are LNHDA and SQIVND (reference sequence). This CDR3 spans 14 amino acids. CDR3 nucleotides: TGTGCCAGTACTGGACTGGGGAACACAGATACGCAGTATTTT. Its translation is CASTGLGNTDTQYF.

This chain links TRBV2 with TRBJ1-4; D uncertain. In germline, CDR1 is SNHLY, CDR2 FYNNEI. V gave up 6 bases and J gave up 4 bases, with 9 bases separating them. The CDR3 runs 13 residues. This chain's CDR3 is CASRLYSNEKLFF. The DNA for the CDR3 is TGTGCCAGCAGACTGTATAGTAATGAAAAACTGTTTTTT. The full variable domain, completed using reference TRBV2 and TRBJ1-4, is EPEVTQTPSHQVTQMGQEVILRCVPISNHLYFYWYRQILGQKVEFLVSFYNNEISEKSEIFDDQFSVERPDGSNFTLKIRSTKLEDSAMYFCASRLYSNEKLFFGSGTQLSVL.

The CDR3: CASSSSSPGELFF. For the CDR3, the DNA is TGTGCCAGCAGTTCTTCTAGTCCCGGGGAGCTGTTTTTT. The chain carries TRBV11-2 and TRBJ2-2, with D uncertain. CDR1 SGHAT and CDR2 FQNNGV come from the germline V gene. V was shortened by 6 bases and J by 6 bases, with 11 bases between the two germline ends. The CDR3 runs to 13 residues.

This clone was counted a single time. The chain recombines TRBV29-1 with TRBJ2-1; no definite D call. The V gene lost 4 bases and the J gene lost 3 bases, with 7 bases spanning the gap. CDR1 and CDR2 (germline): SQVTM, ANQGSEA. The CDR3 is made up of 12 amino acids. The chain's CDR3 is CSVVESYNEQFF. The DNA for the CDR3 is TGCAGCGTTGTCGAGAGCTACAATGAGCAGTTCTTC.

CDR3 in DNA: TGTGCCAGCAGTCTTGGGACGGGAGGGGCAGATACGCAGTATTTT. It specifies CASSLGTGGADTQYF. The gene calls are TRBV2 and TRBJ2-3, with 8 nucleotides matching TRBD2. The CDR3 totals 15 residues. With 5 bases clipped from V and 4 bases from J, the junction kept 8 bases outside the gene matches. Germline V lookup: CDR1 SNHLY, CDR2 FYNNEI. Variable domain in full (rest from reference TRBV2 and TRBJ2-3): EPEVTQTPSHQVTQMGQEVILRCVPISNHLYFYWYRQILGQKVEFLVSFYNNEISEKSEIFDDQFSVERPDGSNFTLKIRSTKLEDSAMYFCASSLGTGGADTQYFGPGTRLTVL.

The V call is TRBV28, the J call TRBJ2-1; 10 nucleotides match TRBD2. The ends lost 2 bases at V and 8 bases at J; junction bases unmatched: 6. This CDR3 has 15 residues. CDR1 is MDHEN, CDR2 SYDVKM, per germline. This CDR3 reads CASSLGASGSDEQFF. CDR3 nucleotide sequence: TGTGCCAGCAGTTTAGGGGCTAGCGGGAGCGATGAGCAGTTCTTC.

This chain uses TRBV5-1 with TRBJ2-2; 11 nucleotides match TRBD2. Trimming removed 4 bases from V and 6 bases from J; junction bases left unmatched: 5. CDR3 length equals 15 residues. Germline CDR1 SGHRS, CDR2 YFSETQ. The DNA of the CDR3 is TGCGCCAGCAGCCAATTAGCGGGAGGGCCCGGGGAGCTGTTTTTT. As protein: CASSQLAGGPGELFF.

This chain uses TRBV6-6 with TRBJ1-2, with 12 bases that match TRBD1. The CDR3 contains 15 residues. Germline lookup yields CDR1 MNHNY and CDR2 SVGAGI (reference sequence). Losses at the gene ends were 5 bases for V and 4 bases for J; bases not matched to a gene: 5. CDR3 sequence (DNA): TGTGCCAGCAGTCCACGGGGACAGGGGGCCTATGGCTACACCTTC. Its protein product is CASSPRGQGAYGYTF.

The rearrangement links TRBV3-1 (or the pseudogene TRBV3-2) to TRBJ2-5; 9 bases align to TRBD1. The CDR3 is 16 residues long. V gave up 7 bases and J gave up 7 bases; unmatched junction bases: 16. Germline values: CDR1 LGHDT, CDR2 YNNKEL (reference sequence). The DNA of the CDR3 is TGTGCCAGCAAACCTCTCACTGGACAGGGGATCGGGACCCAGTACTTC. The encoded protein is CASKPLTGQGIGTQYF.

This chain connects TRBV19 to TRBJ2-1; 9 bases align to TRBD2. CDR1 is LNHDA, CDR2 SQIVND, per germline (reference sequence). The CDR3 totals 12 residues. The ends lost 6 bases at V and 10 bases at J; junction bases unmatched: 4. The CDR3 bases are TGTGCCAGTAGCCCGGGACTAGCCGAGCAGTTCTTC. Translated, it gives CASSPGLAEQFF.

The V and J genes are TRBV28 and TRBJ1-6, with 8 nucleotides matching TRBD1. The germline gives CDR1 MDHEN, CDR2 SYDVKM. Germline trimming cut 6 bases from V and 4 bases from J; bases unmatched to any gene: 17. The CDR3 is made up of 19 amino acids. The CDR3 nucleotides are TGTGCCAGCAGCCGGCCTCCCGGCGCCGGGACAGGATATAATTCACCCCTCCACTTT. This translates into CASSRPPGAGTGYNSPLHF.

V is TRBV2 and J is TRBJ1-5; tentative D call: TRBD1 (6 bases). The ends were cut back, 3 bases at V and 5 bases at J, with 11 bases in the middle. There are 14 residues in the CDR3. Germline V gene sequence: CDR1 SNHLY, CDR2 FYNNEI. The CDR3 bases are TGTGCCAGCAGTGACGCGACAGGCCATCAGCCCCAGCATTTT. Residues: CASSDATGHQPQHF.

The chain uses TRBV5-1 and TRBJ2-5, with 9 bases matching TRBD2. The junction had 6 bases not matched to a gene; V was cut back by 2 bases and J by 4 bases. The CDR3 length is 15 residues. CDR1 SGHRS and CDR2 YFSETQ come from the germline V gene. This CDR3 reads CASSFLPAGGETQYF. In DNA form, the CDR3 reads TGCGCCAGCAGCTTCTTACCAGCGGGAGGAGAGACCCAGTACTTC.

The V call is TRBV21-1, the J call TRBJ2-7; the table's D call TRBD1 went unverified against the DNA. TRBV21-1 is termed a pseudogene. The CDR3 has 16 amino acids. CDR3 residues: CASSKAGTGEGYEQYV. CDR3 DNA sequence: TGTGCCAGCAGCAAGGCCGGGACAGGGGAGGGCTACGAGCAGTACGTC.

This chain connects TRBV30 to TRBJ1-4; D is perhaps TRBD1 (6 bases). Trimming took 5 bases from V and 5 from J, leaving 21 bases between them. This CDR3 contains 16 residues. The germline V gene has CDR1 GTSNPN and CDR2 SVGIG (reference sequence). The CDR3 sequence is CAWLQRGSDSNEKLFF. DNA of the CDR3: TGTGCCTGGCTCCAGAGGGGGAGCGACTCAAATGAAAAACTGTTTTTT.

The chain is built from TRBV3-1 (or the pseudogene TRBV3-2) and TRBJ1-3, with TRBD1 as a possible D gene (6 bases). This CDR3 spans 18 amino acids. Trimming left V 4 bases short and J 2 bases short, with 21 bases between. CDR1 and CDR2 from the germline V gene are LGHDT and YNNKEL (reference sequence). This chain's CDR3 is CASSRGTSVSVAGNTIYF. Written as DNA, the CDR3 is TGTGCCAGCAGCCGGGGGACAAGCGTCTCTGTAGCTGGAAACACCATATATTTT.

This chain uses TRBV3-1 (or the pseudogene TRBV3-2) with TRBJ1-4, with D possibly matching TRBD1 (6 bases). The V and J ends lost 3 bases and 7 bases respectively, with 15 bases between them. The V gene's germline CDR1 is LGHDT and CDR2 YNNKEL (reference sequence). The CDR3 is made up of 15 amino acids. CDR3 nucleotide sequence: TGTGCCAGCAGCCATTGGACAGACGTATCTGAAAAACTGTTTTTT. It specifies CASSHWTDVSEKLFF.

This clone has only a few counts. The CDR3: CASSRGSYEQYF. In nucleotides, the CDR3 is TGCGCCAGCTCTAGGGGCTCCTACGAGCAGTACTTC. The rearrangement uses TRBV5-1 and TRBJ2-7; D may be TRBD1 (5 bases). Germline V gives CDR1 SGHRS, CDR2 YFSETQ. Trimming stripped 7 bases from V and 0 bases from J, with 8 bases between. The length of the CDR3 is 12 residues.